Below, 28 T cell receptor beta chains from the same sample are listed, as sequenced in a study of early T cells in non-severe SARS-CoV-2 infection. MiXCR was run by TCRdb on the 5' RACE reads, yielding one entry per CDR3 protein. The sample includes fewer than 80,000 distinct CDR3 sequences, approximately 12% of them seen just once. The sample here was whole blood, taken at baseline. The receptors come from an adult who was a healthcare worker with PCR-confirmed SARS-CoV-2 infection or an uninfected control (not recorded which). The donor label of this sample is uncertain.

This chain uses TRBV18 with TRBJ1-1; D remains ambiguous. The CDR3 sequence is 13 residues long. The ends were cut back, 3 bases at V and 2 bases at J, with 7 bases in the middle. From germline, CDR1 is KGHSH and CDR2 LQKENI. The CDR3 coding sequence is TGTGCCAGCTCACCGACTCTAAACACTGAAGCTTTCTTT. Translation: CASSPTLNTEAFF.

The chain recombines TRBV6-1 with TRBJ1-2; D ambiguous. The germline V gene has CDR1 MNHNS and CDR2 SASEGT. The V end lost 11 bases, the J end lost 0 bases, and 16 bases lay between the germline ends. The CDR3 is 14 residues long. DNA for the CDR3: TGTGCCCTTCAAAGGGCCCAACCTAACTATGGCTACACCTTC. Translation: CALQRAQPNYGYTF.

This chain connects TRBV6-5 to TRBJ1-1, with TRBD1 matching 8 bases. Trimming took 4 bases from V and 4 from J; bases not matched to a gene: 8. Germline loops: CDR1 MNHEY, CDR2 SVGAGI. CDR3 size: 15 residues. Written as DNA, the CDR3 is TGTGCCAGCAGTTTCCTACAGGGGGGCGGCACTGAAGCTTTCTTT. Translation: CASSFLQGGGTEAFF.

This clonotype has ten or more counts. The chain has TRBV13 and TRBJ1-2; possibly TRBD1 for D (6 bases). The ends were cut back, 5 bases at V and 1 base at J, with 14 bases in the middle. The CDR3 totals 15 residues. Germline V gene data show CDR1 as PRHDT and CDR2 as FYEKMQ (reference sequence). CDR3 DNA: TGTGCCAGCAGCCCACGGGAGGGGGGTAACTATGGCTACACCTTC. Its protein product is CASSPREGGNYGYTF.

This chain uses TRBV11-1 with TRBJ2-3, with D possibly being TRBD1 or TRBD2 (6 bases each). Trimming stripped 3 bases from V and 3 bases from J, with 16 bases between. CDR1 and CDR2 from the germline V gene are SGHAT and FQDESV (reference sequence). The CDR3 has 16 residues. The CDR3 bases are TGTGCCAGCAGCTTGGAGGGGGGAATGATAACAGATACGCAGTATTTT. This codes for CASSLEGGMITDTQYF.

This chain uses TRBV7-2 with TRBJ1-2; D remains ambiguous. Germline assignment: CDR1 SGHTA and CDR2 FQGNSA. The CDR3 has 15 amino acids. The V and J ends lost 5 bases and 2 bases respectively, with 15 bases between them. The chain's CDR3 is CASSPRHGSNYGYTF. CDR3 coding DNA: TGTGCCAGCAGCCCTCGACACGGATCCAACTATGGCTACACCTTC.

This clonotype was detected a few times. The rearrangement joins TRBV5-1 to TRBJ1-1; D possibly corresponds to TRBD1 (5 bases). V shed 2 bases and J shed 0 bases, with 17 bases lying between them. The CDR3 has 17 residues. Germline V CDR1 and CDR2: SGHRS, YFSETQ. The chain's CDR3 is CASSFRTGQGMNTEAFF. In DNA form, the CDR3 reads TGCGCCAGCAGCTTCCGGACCGGGCAGGGAATGAACACTGAAGCTTTCTTT.

This clonotype was seen at least ten times. The chain recombines TRBV6-1 with TRBJ2-7, with D perhaps assigned TRBD1 or TRBD2 (5 bases each). The CDR3 has 14 amino acids. From germline, CDR1 is MNHNS and CDR2 SASEGT. V lost 6 bases and J lost 0, with 12 bases in between. CDR3 protein: CASSRGFSSYEQYV. The CDR3 DNA reads as TGTGCCAGCAGCCGGGGCTTCAGCTCCTACGAGCAGTACGTC.

This rearrangement joins TRBV7-2 to TRBJ2-1, with 9 positions matching TRBD2. Looked up from germline, CDR1 is SGHTA and CDR2 is FQGNSA. This CDR3 has 15 amino acids. V was pared by 2 bases and J by 4 bases, with 3 bases of the junction left unmatched. The CDR3 nucleotides read TGTGCCAGCAGCTTATCAAGCGGGGGGTACAATGAGCAGTTCTTC. Translating it yields CASSLSSGGYNEQFF.

On this clonotype: The germline gene is not matched at one end of the junction; a read error may be the cause. This rearrangement joins TRBV27 to TRBJ1-1; a possible D gene is TRBD1 (6 bases). Germline-derived CDR1 and CDR2 are MNHEY and SMNVEV (reference sequence). The CDR3 runs to 13 residues. CDR3 sequence reads: CASSTTGSAEAFF. CDR3 coding DNA: TGTGCCAGCAGTACCACAGGGTCCGCTGAAGCCTTCTTT.

This clonotype has a handful of counts. V usage is TRBV3-1 and J usage is TRBJ1-4; a possible D gene is TRBD1 (5 bases). CDR1 is LGHDT, CDR2 YNNKEL, per germline (reference sequence). The CDR3 sequence is 13 residues long. Trimming pared 8 bases from V and 4 bases from J, leaving 11 bases between. The CDR3 DNA reads as TGTGCCAGCGGGAGGGACTTTAATGAAAAACTGTTTTTT. It translates to CASGRDFNEKLFF.

This clonotype was found a few times. This chain uses TRBV14 with TRBJ2-5, with D perhaps given as TRBD1 or TRBD2 (5 bases each). Germline V lookup: CDR1 SGHDN, CDR2 FVKESK. Trimming cost V 1 base and J 1 base, with 13 bases left between them. CDR3 length: 16 amino acids. This CDR3 reads CASSQGLGGSQETQYF. CDR3 in DNA: TGTGCCAGCAGCCAAGGTCTTGGGGGTAGCCAAGAGACCCAGTACTTC.

The rearrangement links TRBV6-5 to TRBJ1-3, with D possibly TRBD1 on 6 matching bases. The CDR3 sequence is 15 residues long. V lost 2 bases and J 4 bases, leaving 12 bases between the germline ends. CDR1 and CDR2 (germline): MNHEY, SVGAGI. CDR3 protein: CASSYGRGGGNTIYF. The CDR3 DNA is TGTGCCAGCAGTTACGGCAGGGGCGGAGGAAACACCATATATTTT.

This clonotype was seen repeatedly, ten times or more. This chain joins TRBV11-2 and TRBJ2-2; no clear D gene. This CDR3 comprises 14 residues. CDR1 SGHAT and CDR2 FQNNGV come from the germline V gene. Between the trimmed V and J ends, which lost 0 bases and 0 bases, there was a span of 2 bases. CDR3 nucleotide sequence: TGTGCCAGCAGCTTAGATACGAACACCGGGGAGCTGTTTTTT. Its protein is CASSLDTNTGELFF.

There are a few counts of this clonotype. The gene calls are TRBV11-2 and TRBJ2-5; D may be TRBD2 (7 bases). The length of the CDR3 is 16 residues. Trimming took off 1 base at V and 5 bases at J, with 17 bases between the two ends. CDR1 and CDR2 from the germline V gene are SGHAT and FQNNGV. Here the CDR3 reads CASSLVSGGSGETQYF. DNA for the CDR3: TGTGCCAGCAGCTTAGTTTCGGGGGGCTCGGGTGAGACCCAGTACTTC.

The rearrangement links TRBV7-2 to TRBJ1-3; D is undetermined. Germline CDR1 SGHTA, CDR2 FQGNSA. Trimming removed 1 base at V and 4 bases at J, with 20 bases between. There are 18 residues in the CDR3. CDR3 coding DNA: TGTGCCAGCAGCTTAGGGACTGGAAGTCTCAGGCACGGAAACACCATATATTTT. Translated: CASSLGTGSLRHGNTIYF.

The chain is built from TRBV7-8 and TRBJ2-7; tentative D call: TRBD1 (6 bases). The CDR3 covers 16 residues. CDR1 and CDR2 (germline): SGHVS, FQNEAQ. Trimming shortened V by 3 bases and J by 4 bases, and 19 bases separated the two germline ends. The DNA of the CDR3 is TGTGCCAGCAGCTTGGAAGCCAGGGGCAGGGGTTACGAGCAGTACGTC. This sequence encodes CASSLEARGRGYEQYV.

This clonotype was recorded many times. This chain uses TRBV7-3 with TRBJ1-4; 12 nucleotides agree with TRBD1. Germline V gene lookup returns CDR1 SGHTA and CDR2 FQGTGA. With 5 bases clipped from V and 3 bases from J, the junction kept 10 bases outside the gene matches. The CDR3 loop spans 18 amino acids. The CDR3 loop reads CASSVSGTGGPSNEKLFF. For the CDR3, the DNA is TGTGCCAGCAGCGTCTCCGGGACAGGGGGCCCTTCTAATGAAAAACTGTTTTTT.

The chain recombines TRBV2 with TRBJ1-4, with D tentatively TRBD1 (5 bases). V was clipped by 5 bases and J by 3 bases, with 10 bases between them. Germline lookup yields CDR1 SNHLY and CDR2 FYNNEI. The CDR3 spans 14 residues. The DNA of the CDR3 is TGTGCCAGCAGTATCCAGGGTTCTAATGAAAAACTGTTTTTT. Translating it yields CASSIQGSNEKLFF.

In its sample, this clonotype was seen a few times. This rearrangement joins TRBV12-3 or TRBV12-4 to TRBJ2-7, with a weak D call TRBD1 (5 bases). The CDR3 has 13 residues. V gave up 3 bases and J gave up 6 bases, with 12 bases separating them. The CDR3 bases are TGTGCCAGCAGTTTCACCAGGGCCAGCGAGCAGTACGTC. Translation: CASSFTRASEQYV.

The rearrangement joins TRBV3-1 to TRBJ1-6; tentatively, D is TRBD1 (6 bases). Germline values: CDR1 LGHDT, CDR2 YNNKEL (reference sequence). Trimming pared 4 bases from V and 7 bases from J, leaving 11 bases between. This CDR3 is built from 14 residues. The CDR3: CASSLRQENSPLHF. Here the CDR3 DNA reads TGTGCCAGCAGCCTACGACAGGAGAATTCACCCCTCCACTTT.

The chain recombines TRBV5-1 with TRBJ1-5; D gene uncertain. CDR3 length: 13 amino acids. V lost 4 bases to trimming and J lost 5 bases, with 10 bases between them. CDR1 and CDR2 (germline): SGHRS, YFSETQ. The CDR3 DNA reads TGCGCCAGCAGCCCGGGTGGTGATCAGCCCCAGCATTTT. Residues: CASSPGGDQPQHF.

This clonotype was detected ten times or more. The V gene is TRBV12-3 or TRBV12-4, the J gene TRBJ1-5; maybe TRBD1 (5 bases). The CDR3 covers 15 residues. Trimming left V 1 base short and J 7 bases short, with 14 bases between. CDR3 sequence (DNA): TGTGCCAGCAGTTTAGGCCGAAACAGGAAACAGCCCCAGCATTTT. It encodes CASSLGRNRKQPQHF.

The J gene is TRBJ2-3, the V gene TRBV5-1; D is unresolved. Trimming cost V 0 bases and J 2 bases, with 16 bases left between them. The CDR3 has 17 residues. Germline V gene lookup returns CDR1 SGHRS and CDR2 YFSETQ. The CDR3 protein is CASSLGRSHQHTDTQYF. CDR3 nucleotide sequence: TGCGCCAGCAGCTTGGGACGCAGTCACCAACACACAGATACGCAGTATTTT.

This clonotype was recorded many times. This rearrangement joins TRBV18 to TRBJ2-7; weak D call: TRBD1 (6 bases). V lost 6 bases, J lost 3 bases, and 12 bases lay in between. The length of the CDR3 is 13 residues. CDR1 and CDR2 (germline): KGHSH, LQKENI. CDR3 protein: CASSQLQGYEQYV. DNA of the CDR3: TGTGCCAGCTCCCAACTACAGGGCTACGAGCAGTACGTC.

This chain's CDR3 is CSARYTGRGRYNEQFF. As DNA, the CDR3 is TGCAGTGCTAGATATACCGGTCGGGGCCGCTACAATGAGCAGTTCTTC. The chain uses TRBV20-1 and TRBJ2-1, with D perhaps TRBD1 or TRBD2 (5 bases each). Germline-derived CDR1 and CDR2 are DFQATT and SNEGSKA (reference sequence). The CDR3 runs to 16 residues. The V end lost 2 bases, the J end lost 3 bases, and 17 bases lay between the germline ends.

This clonotype was detected a few times. The chain couples TRBV20-1 to TRBJ2-3, with D possibly TRBD2 on 5 matching bases. Germline loops: CDR1 DFQATT, CDR2 SNEGSKA (reference sequence). CDR3 length: 11 amino acids. The V gene lost 6 bases and the J gene lost 6 bases, with 10 bases spanning the gap. The CDR3 loop reads CSAELGDTQYF. Here the CDR3 DNA reads TGCAGTGCGGAACTAGGTGATACGCAGTATTTT.

V and J are TRBV29-1 and TRBJ2-3; TRBD1 is a possible D gene (6 bases). Germline V gives CDR1 SQVTM, CDR2 ANQGSEA. The CDR3 has 14 residues. Trimming removed 3 bases from V and 6 bases from J, with 16 bases in between. CDR3 sequence: CSVDFGGQGDTQYF. The CDR3, as DNA: TGCAGCGTTGATTTTGGGGGCCAAGGGGATACGCAGTATTTT.